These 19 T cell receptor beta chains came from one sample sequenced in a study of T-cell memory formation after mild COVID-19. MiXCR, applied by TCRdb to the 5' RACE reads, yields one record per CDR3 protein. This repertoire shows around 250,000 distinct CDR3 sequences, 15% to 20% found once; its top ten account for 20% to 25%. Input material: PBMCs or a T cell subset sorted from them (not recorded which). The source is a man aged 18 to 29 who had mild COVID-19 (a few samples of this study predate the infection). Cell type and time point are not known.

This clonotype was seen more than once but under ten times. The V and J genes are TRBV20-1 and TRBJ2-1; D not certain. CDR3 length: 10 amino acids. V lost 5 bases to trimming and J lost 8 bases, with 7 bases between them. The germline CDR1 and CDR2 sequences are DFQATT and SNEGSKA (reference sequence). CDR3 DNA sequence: TGCAGTGCTGTCTTCTATGAGCAGTTCTTC. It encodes CSAVFYEQFF.

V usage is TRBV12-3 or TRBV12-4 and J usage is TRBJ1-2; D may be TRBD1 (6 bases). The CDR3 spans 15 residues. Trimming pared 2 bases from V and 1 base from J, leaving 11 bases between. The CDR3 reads CASSLYRDNNYGYTF. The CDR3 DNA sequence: TGTGCCAGCAGTTTATACCGGGACAATAACTATGGCTACACCTTC.

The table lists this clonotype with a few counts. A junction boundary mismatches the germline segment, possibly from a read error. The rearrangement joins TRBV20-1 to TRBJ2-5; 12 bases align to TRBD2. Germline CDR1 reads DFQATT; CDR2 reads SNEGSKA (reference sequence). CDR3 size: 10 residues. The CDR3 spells CSAGGTSGHF. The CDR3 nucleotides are TGCAGTGCGGGTGGGACTAGCGGGCACTTC.

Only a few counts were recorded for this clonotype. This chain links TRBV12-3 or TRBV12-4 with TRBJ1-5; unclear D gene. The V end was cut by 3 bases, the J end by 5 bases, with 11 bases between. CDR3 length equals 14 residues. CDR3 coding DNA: TGTGCCAGCAGTTTCGGCACAGCAGATCAGCCCCAGCATTTT. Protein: CASSFGTADQPQHF.

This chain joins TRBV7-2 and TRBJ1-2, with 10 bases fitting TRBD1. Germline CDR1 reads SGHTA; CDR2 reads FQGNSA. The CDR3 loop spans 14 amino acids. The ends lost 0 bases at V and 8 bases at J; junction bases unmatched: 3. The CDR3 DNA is TGTGCCAGCAGCTTAGCGGGACAGGGGCAGGGCTACACCTTC. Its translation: CASSLAGQGQGYTF.

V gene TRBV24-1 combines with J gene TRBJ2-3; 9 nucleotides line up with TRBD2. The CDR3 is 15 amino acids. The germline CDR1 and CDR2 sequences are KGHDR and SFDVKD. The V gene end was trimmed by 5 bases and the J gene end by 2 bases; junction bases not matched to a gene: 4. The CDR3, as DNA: TGTGCCACCAGTGGCCAGCGGGGGGTCACAGATACGCAGTATTTT. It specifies CATSGQRGVTDTQYF.

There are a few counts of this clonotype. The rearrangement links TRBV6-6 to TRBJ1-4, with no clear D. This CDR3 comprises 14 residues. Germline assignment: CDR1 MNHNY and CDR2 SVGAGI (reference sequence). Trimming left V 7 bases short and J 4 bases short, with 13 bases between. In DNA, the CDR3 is TGTGCCAGCATCTCCTCCCGTCTTAATGAAAAACTGTTTTTT. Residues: CASISSRLNEKLFF.

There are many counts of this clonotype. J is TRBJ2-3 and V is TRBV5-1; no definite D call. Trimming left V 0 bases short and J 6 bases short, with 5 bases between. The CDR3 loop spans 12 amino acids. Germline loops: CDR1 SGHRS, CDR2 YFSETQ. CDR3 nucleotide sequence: TGCGCCAGCAGCTTGGGGCAGGATACGCAGTATTTT. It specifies CASSLGQDTQYF.

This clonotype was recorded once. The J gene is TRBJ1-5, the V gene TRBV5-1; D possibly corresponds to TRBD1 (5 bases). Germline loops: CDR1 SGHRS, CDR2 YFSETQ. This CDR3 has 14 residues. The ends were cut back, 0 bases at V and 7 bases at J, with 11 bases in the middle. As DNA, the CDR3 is TGCGCCAGCAGCTTGGGGACATGGGGACAGCCCCAGCATTTT. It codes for CASSLGTWGQPQHF.

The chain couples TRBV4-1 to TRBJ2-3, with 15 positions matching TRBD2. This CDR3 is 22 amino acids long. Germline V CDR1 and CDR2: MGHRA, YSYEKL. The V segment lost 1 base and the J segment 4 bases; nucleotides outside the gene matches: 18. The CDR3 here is CASSQVVPGLAGGEMVADTQYF. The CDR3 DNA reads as TGCGCCAGCAGCCAAGTCGTACCGGGACTAGCGGGGGGTGAGATGGTTGCAGATACGCAGTATTTT.

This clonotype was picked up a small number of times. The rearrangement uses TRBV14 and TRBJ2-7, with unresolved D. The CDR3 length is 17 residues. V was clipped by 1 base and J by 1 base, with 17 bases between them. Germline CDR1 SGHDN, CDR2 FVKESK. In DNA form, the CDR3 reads TGTGCCAGCAGCCAAGTCAGAGTCGGGCTCGCATCCTACGAGCAGTACTTC. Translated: CASSQVRVGLASYEQYF. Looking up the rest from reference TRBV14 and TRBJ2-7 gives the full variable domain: EAGVTQFPSHSVIEKGQTVTLRCDPISGHDNLYWYRRVMGKEIKFLLHFVKESKQDESGMPNNRFLAERTGGTYSTLKVQPAELEDSGVYFCASSQVRVGLASYEQYFGPGTRLTVT.

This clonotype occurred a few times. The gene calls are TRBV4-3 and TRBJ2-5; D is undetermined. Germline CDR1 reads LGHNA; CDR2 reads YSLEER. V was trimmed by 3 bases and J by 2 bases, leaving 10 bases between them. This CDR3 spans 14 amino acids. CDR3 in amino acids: CASSQWTQQETQYF. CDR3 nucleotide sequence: TGCGCCAGCAGCCAGTGGACGCAGCAAGAGACCCAGTACTTC.

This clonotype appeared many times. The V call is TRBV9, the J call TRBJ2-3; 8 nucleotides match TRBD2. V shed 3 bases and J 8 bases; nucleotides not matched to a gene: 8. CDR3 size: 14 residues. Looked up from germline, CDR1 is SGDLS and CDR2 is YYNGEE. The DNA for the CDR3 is TGTGCCAGCAGCGGCGGGGGGTTCATGAGTACGCAGTATTTT. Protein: CASSGGGFMSTQYF.

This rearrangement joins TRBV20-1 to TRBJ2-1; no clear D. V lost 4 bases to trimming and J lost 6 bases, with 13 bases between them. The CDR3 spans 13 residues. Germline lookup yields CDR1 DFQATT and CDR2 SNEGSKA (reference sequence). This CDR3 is CSATKRAVNEQFF. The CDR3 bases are TGCAGTGCTACTAAAAGGGCCGTCAATGAGCAGTTCTTC.

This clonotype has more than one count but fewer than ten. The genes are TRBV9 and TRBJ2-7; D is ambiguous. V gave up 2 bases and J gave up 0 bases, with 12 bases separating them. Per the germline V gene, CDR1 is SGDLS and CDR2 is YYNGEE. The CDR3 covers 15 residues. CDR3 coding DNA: TGTGCCAGCAGCGTCGGGCGACCTGACTCCTACGAGCAGTACGTC. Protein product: CASSVGRPDSYEQYV.

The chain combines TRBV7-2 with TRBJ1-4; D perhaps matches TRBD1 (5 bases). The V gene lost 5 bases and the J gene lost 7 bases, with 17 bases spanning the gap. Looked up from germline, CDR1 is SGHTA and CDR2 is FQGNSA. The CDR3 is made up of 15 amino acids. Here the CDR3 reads CASSPTGGRGEKLFF. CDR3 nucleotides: TGTGCCAGCAGCCCGACGGGGGGACGGGGTGAAAAACTGTTTTTT.

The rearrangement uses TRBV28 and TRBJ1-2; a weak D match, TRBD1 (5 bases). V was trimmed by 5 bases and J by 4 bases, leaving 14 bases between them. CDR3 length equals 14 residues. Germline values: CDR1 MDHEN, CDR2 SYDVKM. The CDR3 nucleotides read TGTGCCAGCAGTACAGGCGTTAGGGGCTATGGCTACACCTTC. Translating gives CASSTGVRGYGYTF.

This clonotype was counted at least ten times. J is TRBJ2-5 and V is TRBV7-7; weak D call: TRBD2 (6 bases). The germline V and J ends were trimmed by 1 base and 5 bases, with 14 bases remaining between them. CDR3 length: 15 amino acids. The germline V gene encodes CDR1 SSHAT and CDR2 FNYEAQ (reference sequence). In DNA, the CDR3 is TGTGCCAGCAGCTTAGTTGGTAGCGGTGCGGAGACCCAGTACTTC. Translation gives CASSLVGSGAETQYF.

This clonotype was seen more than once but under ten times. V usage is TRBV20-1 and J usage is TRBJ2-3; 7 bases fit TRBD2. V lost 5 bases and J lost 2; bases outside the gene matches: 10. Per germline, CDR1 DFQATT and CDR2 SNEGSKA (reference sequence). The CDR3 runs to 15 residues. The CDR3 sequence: CSAPSRDYATDTQYF. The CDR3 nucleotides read TGCAGTGCTCCGAGCCGGGACTACGCCACAGATACGCAGTATTTT.